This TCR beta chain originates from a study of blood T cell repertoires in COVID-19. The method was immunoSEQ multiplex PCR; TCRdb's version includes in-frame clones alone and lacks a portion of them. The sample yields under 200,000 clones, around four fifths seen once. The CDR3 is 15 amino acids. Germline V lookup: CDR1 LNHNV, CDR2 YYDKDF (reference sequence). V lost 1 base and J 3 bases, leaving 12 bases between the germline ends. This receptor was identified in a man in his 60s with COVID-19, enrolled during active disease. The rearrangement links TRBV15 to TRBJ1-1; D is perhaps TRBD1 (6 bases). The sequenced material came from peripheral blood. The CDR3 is CATSRGGRRDTEAFF. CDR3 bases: TGTGCCACCAGCAGAGGGGGGCGACGTGACACTGAAGCTTTCTTT.